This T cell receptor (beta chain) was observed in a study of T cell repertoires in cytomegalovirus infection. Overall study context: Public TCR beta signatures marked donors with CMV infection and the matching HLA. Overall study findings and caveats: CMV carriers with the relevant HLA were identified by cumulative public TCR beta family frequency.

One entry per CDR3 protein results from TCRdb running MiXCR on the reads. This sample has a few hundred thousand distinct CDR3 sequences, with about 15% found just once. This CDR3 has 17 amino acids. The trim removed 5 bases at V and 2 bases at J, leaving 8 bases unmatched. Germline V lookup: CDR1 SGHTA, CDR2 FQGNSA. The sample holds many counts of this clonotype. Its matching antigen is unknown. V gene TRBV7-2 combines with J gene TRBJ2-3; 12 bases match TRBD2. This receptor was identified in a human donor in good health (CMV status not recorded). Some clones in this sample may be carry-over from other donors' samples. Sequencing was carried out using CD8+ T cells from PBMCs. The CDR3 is CASSPGLAGQSTDTQYF. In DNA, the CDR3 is TGTGCCAGCAGCCCAGGACTAGCGGGACAATCCACAGATACGCAGTATTTT.